This TCR beta chain was sequenced during a study of cytomegalovirus exposure and HLA in healthy donors. Turning to the study itself: Prior work identified 100 million to 130 million unique TCR beta sequences in about 179 million T cells. Study-level findings and limits: A missense DCLRE1C variant was associated with V- and J-gene trimming of TCR beta chains in a later analysis, and an independent cohort replicated the association.

It was with 60 Vbeta and 13 Jbeta primers that the PCR ran. Produced via immunoSEQ multiplex PCR; TCRdb's table is partial and in-frame only. Among about 130,000 clones listed, over 80% were seen once. Comment on this clone: What it binds is not known.

The donors (healthy individuals) were bone marrow donors. The sequence derives from a man between 18 and 29 years old in good health and CMV-seropositive. Source material: PBMCs.

CDR3 protein: CASSVQSQGEQFF. DNA of the CDR3: TGCGCCAGCAGCGTACAATCACAGGGAGAGCAGTTCTTC. The chain has TRBV5-1 and TRBJ2-1, with D tentatively TRBD1 (6 bases). Trimming took off 4 bases at V and 10 bases at J, with 15 bases between the two ends. This CDR3 comprises 13 residues. CDR1 is SGHRS, CDR2 YFSETQ, per germline.